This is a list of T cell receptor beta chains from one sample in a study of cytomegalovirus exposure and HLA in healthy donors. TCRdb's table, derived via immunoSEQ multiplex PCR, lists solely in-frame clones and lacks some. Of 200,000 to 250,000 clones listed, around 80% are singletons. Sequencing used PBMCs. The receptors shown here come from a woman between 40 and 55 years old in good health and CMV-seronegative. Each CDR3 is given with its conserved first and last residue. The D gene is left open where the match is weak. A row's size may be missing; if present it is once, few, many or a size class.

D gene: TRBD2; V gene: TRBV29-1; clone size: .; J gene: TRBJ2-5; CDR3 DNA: TGCAGCGCTGGGAGGGGAAGGGAGACCCAGTACTTC; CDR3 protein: CSAGRGRETQYF
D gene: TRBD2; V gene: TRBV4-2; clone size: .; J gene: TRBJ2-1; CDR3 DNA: TGTGCCAGCAGCCAAGGGCGGGCTAGCGGGGCACATGAGCAGTTCTTC; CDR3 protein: CASSQGRASGAHEQFF
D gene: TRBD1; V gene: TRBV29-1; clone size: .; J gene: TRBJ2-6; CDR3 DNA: TGCAGCGTTGAAGATGGGACAGGGGGTTCTGGGGCCAACGTCCTGACTTTC; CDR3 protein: CSVEDGTGGSGANVLTF
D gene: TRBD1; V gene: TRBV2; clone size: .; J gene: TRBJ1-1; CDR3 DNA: TGTGCCAGCAGGAATCCGGGACAGGGGGAGAACACTGAAGCTTTCTTT; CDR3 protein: CASRNPGQGENTEAFF
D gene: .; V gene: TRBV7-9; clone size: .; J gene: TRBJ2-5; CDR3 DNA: TGTGCCAGCAGCTTAGTTCCGGGTTGGGAGACCCAGTACTTC; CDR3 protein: CASSLVPGWETQYF
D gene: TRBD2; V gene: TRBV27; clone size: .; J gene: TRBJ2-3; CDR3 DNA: TGTGCCAGCAGTTTAACCTTAGCGGGGGGGCCGGGCACAGATACGCAGTATTTT; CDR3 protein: CASSLTLAGGPGTDTQYF
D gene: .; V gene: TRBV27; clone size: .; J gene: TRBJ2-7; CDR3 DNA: TGTGCCAGCAGGACGGGATCCTACGAGCAGTACTTC; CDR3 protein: CASRTGSYEQYF
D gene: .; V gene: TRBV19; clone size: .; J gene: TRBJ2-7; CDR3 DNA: TGTGCCAGTGGTCCCGGGTTTAGCTCCTACGAGCAGTACTTC; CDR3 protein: CASGPGFSSYEQYF
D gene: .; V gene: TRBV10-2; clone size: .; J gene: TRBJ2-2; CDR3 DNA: TGCGCCAGCAGTGCGGGCAGGGACACCGGGGAGCTGTTTTTT; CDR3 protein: CASSAGRDTGELFF
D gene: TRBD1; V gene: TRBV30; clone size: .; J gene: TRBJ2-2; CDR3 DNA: TGTGCCTGGAGTGTTTTCAGGACAGGGGGCTTCGCCGGGGAGCTGTTTTTT; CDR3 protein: CAWSVFRTGGFAGELFF
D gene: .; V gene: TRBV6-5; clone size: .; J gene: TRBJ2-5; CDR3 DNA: TGTGCCACAGCACGATCTGGAGGGGGGGCCCAGACCCAGTACTTC; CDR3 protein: CATARSGGGAQTQYF
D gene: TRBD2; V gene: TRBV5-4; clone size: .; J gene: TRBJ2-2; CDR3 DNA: TGTGCCAGCAGCCAACTAGCGGGGGGCCCCGGGGAGCTGTTTTTT; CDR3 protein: CASSQLAGGPGELFF
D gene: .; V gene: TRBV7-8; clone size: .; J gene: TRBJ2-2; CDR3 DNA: TGTGCCAGCAGCTTAGATTCCGGGACGAACACCGGGGAGCTGTTTTTT; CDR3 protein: CASSLDSGTNTGELFF
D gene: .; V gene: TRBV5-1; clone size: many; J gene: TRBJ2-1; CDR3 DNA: TGCGCCAGCAGGGTGGGCCCTGACAATGAGCAGTTCTTC; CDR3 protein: CASRVGPDNEQFF
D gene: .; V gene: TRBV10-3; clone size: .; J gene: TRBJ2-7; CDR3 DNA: TGTGCCATCAGTGAGTCAAGAGGTTGGGTTAAGCAGTACTTC; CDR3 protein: CAISESRGWVKQYF
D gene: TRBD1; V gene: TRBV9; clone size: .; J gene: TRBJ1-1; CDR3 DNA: TGTGCCAGCAGCCCCCGACAGGGAGGATCAACTGAAGCTTTCTTT; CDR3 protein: CASSPRQGGSTEAFF
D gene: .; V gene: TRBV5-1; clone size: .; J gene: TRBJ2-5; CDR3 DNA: TGCGCCAGCAGCTTGGGAACGGGGAAAGAGACCCAGTACTTC; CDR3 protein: CASSLGTGKETQYF
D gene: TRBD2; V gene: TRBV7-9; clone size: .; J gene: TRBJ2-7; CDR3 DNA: TGTGCCAGCAGCTCGCATAGCGGGAGGCCTTACGAGCAGTACTTC; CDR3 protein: CASSSHSGRPYEQYF
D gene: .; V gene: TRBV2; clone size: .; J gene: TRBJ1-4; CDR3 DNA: TGTGCCAGCAGCCCGGGACTAACTAATGAAAAACTGTTTTTT; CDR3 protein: CASSPGLTNEKLFF
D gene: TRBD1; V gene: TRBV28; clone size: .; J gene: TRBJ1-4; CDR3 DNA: TGTGCCAGCAGTCAACCGGGACAGGGAAATGAAAAACTGTTTTTT; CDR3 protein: CASSQPGQGNEKLFF
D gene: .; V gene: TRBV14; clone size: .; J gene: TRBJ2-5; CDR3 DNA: TGTGCCAGCAGCCAAAATTGGGGGCAGGAGGAGACCCAGTACTTC; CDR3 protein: CASSQNWGQEETQYF
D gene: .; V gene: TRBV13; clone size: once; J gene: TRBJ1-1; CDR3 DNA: TGTGCCAGCAGCTCCTTCTTTGTGAACACTGAAGCTTTCTTT; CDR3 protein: CASSSFFVNTEAFF
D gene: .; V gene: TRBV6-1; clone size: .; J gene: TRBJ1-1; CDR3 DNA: TGTGCCGGGAAGGGGGTGATCGGGACTGAAGCTTTCTTT; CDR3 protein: CAGKGVIGTEAFF
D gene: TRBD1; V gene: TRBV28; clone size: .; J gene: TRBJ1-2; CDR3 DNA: TGTGCCAGCAGTCCACCTACAGGGGAGGGCTACACCTTC; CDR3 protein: CASSPPTGEGYTF
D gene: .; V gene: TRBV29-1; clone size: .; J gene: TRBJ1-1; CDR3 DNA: TGCAGCGTTGTAGTTATGGGGGGGCTCCGCACTGAAGCTTTCTTT; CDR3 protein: CSVVVMGGLRTEAFF
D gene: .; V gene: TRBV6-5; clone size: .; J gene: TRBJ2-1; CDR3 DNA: TGTGCCAGCAAACCTAGCCGCGGATCTAATGAGCAGTTCTTC; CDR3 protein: CASKPSRGSNEQFF
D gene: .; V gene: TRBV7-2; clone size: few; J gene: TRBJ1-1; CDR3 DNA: TGTGCCAGCACCCTTGGTGGGCTTCCTAACACTGAAGCTTTCTTT; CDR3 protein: CASTLGGLPNTEAFF
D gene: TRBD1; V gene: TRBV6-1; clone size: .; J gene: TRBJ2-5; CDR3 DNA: TGTGCCAGCAGTGAAGCTACTACAGGGGGCCGCAAAGAGACCCAGTACTTC; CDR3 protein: CASSEATTGGRKETQYF
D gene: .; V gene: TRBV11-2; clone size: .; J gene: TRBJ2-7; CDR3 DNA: TGTGCCAGCAGCGGCCTCAGGGGTAGCGAGCAGTACTTC; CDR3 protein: CASSGLRGSEQYF
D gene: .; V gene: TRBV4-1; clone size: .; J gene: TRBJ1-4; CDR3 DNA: TGCGCCAGCAGCCAGGACTCCTACGCAACTAATGAAAAACTGTTTTTT; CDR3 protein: CASSQDSYATNEKLFF
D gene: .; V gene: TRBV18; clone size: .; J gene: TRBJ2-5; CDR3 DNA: TGTGCCAGCTCACCAAATCAGCAAGAGACCCAGTACTTC; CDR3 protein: CASSPNQQETQYF
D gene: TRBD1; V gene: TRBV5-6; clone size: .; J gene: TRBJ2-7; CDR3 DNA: TGTGCCGGCAGGGGGACAGGGGTCTCCCCAACCTACGAGCAGTACTTC; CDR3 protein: CAGRGTGVSPTYEQYF
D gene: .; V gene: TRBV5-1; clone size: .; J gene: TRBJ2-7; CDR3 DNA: TGCGCCAGCAGCTACTCCTCGGGACACCAAATATCCTACGAGCAGTACTTC; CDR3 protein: CASSYSSGHQISYEQYF
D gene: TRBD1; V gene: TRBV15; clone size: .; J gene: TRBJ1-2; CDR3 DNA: TGTGCCACCAGCAGAGAACAGGGGTTCTATGGCTACACCTTC; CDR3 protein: CATSREQGFYGYTF
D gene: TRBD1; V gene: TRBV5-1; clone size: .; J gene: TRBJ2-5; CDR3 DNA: TGCGCCAGCAGCTTGAGGACAGGGGGGTCGCGGGAGACCCAGTACTTC; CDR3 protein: CASSLRTGGSRETQYF
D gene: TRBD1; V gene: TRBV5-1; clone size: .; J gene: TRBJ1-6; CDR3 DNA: TGCGCCAGCAGCTTCCGACAGGGGGGATCACCCCTCCACTTT; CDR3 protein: CASSFRQGGSPLHF
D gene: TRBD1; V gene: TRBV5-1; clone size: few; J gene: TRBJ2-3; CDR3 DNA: TGCGCCAGCAGCGGACCTTCTCCAGGGGGCGATACGCAGTATTTT; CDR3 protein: CASSGPSPGGDTQYF
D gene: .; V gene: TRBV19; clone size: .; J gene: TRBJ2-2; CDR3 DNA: TGTGCCAGTAGTATCCACCCCTACGGGGAGCTGTTTTTT; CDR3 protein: CASSIHPYGELFF